This paragraph covers one T cell receptor beta chain sequence. This record belongs to a study of cytomegalovirus exposure and HLA in healthy donors. It was healthy bone marrow donors who served as donors. This CDR3 contains 14 residues. Germline values: CDR1 MNHEY, CDR2 SVGAGI. V shed 7 bases, J shed 1 base, and the junction held 5 bases outside the gene matches. With 60 Vbeta and 13 Jbeta primers, the PCR was carried out. Sequencing used immunoSEQ multiplex PCR; TCRdb keeps in-frame clones, though not all of them. This sample yields some 160,000 clones, of which around three quarters are seen a single time; 1.5% to 2% belongs to the top ten.

The chain uses TRBV6-5 and TRBJ1-1, with 8 bases that match TRBD1. The sample consisted of PBMCs. The sequence was collected from a young woman in good health and CMV-seronegative. The CDR3 coding sequence is TGTGCCAGCAAGGACAGGGCTAAGAACACTGAAGCTTTCTTT. Protein: CASKDRAKNTEAFF.